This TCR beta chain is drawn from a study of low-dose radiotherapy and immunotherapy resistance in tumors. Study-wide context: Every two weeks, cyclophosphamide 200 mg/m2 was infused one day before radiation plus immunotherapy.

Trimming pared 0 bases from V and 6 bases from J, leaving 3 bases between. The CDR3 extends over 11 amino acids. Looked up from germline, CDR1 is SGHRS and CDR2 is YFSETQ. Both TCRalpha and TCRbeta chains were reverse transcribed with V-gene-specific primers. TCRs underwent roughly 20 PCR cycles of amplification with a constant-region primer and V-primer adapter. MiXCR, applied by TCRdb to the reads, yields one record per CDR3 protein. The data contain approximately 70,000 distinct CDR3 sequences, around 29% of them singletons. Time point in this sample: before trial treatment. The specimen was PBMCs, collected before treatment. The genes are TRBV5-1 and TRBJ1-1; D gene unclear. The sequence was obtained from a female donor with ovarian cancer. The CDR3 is CASSLASEAFF. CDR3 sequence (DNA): TGCGCCAGCAGCTTGGCCTCTGAAGCTTTCTTT.